Each of the 23 T cell receptor beta chains below was sequenced from the same sample in a study of blood T cell repertoires in COVID-19. Repertoires were generated with immunoSEQ multiplex PCR, while TCRdb's copy carries only in-frame clones and drops some. The sample shows 200,000 to 250,000 clones, 85% to 90% of them seen only once. The sequenced sample consisted of peripheral blood. Source of these receptors: a middle-aged man with acute or convalescent COVID-19.

This chain joins TRBV2 and TRBJ1-5, with 9 bases identical to TRBD1. V trimming: 10 bases; J trimming: 7 bases; junction bases outside the gene matches: 8. The CDR3 is 13 residues long. Germline CDR1 reads SNHLY; CDR2 reads FYNNEI. CDR3 sequence (DNA): TGTGCCACCGGGGGACAGGGCGAACAGCCCCAGCATTTT. Its translation: CATGGQGEQPQHF. The whole variable domain, remainder taken from reference TRBV2 and TRBJ1-5, is EPEVTQTPSHQVTQMGQEVILRCVPISNHLYFYWYRQILGQKVEFLVSFYNNEISEKSEIFDDQFSVERPDGSNFTLKIRSTKLEDSAMYFCATGGQGEQPQHFGDGTRLSIL.

V usage is TRBV5-8 and J usage is TRBJ1-2; D unclear. Trimming took 3 bases from V and 4 from J, leaving 16 bases between them. The CDR3 sequence is 15 residues long. Germline lookup yields CDR1 SGHTS and CDR2 YDEGEE. The CDR3 sequence: CASSSLPEGFYGYTF. CDR3 DNA sequence: TGTGCCAGCAGCTCGTTACCGGAGGGTTTCTATGGCTACACCTTC.

This chain joins TRBV6-6 and TRBJ1-1; D not resolved. The CDR3 loop spans 14 amino acids. Trimming left V 0 bases short and J 2 bases short, with 7 bases between. CDR1 is MNHNY and CDR2 is SVGAGI in the germline V gene (reference sequence). DNA of the CDR3: TGTGCCAGCAGTTACTCGGCAGGCAACACTGAAGCTTTCTTT. Amino acid sequence: CASSYSAGNTEAFF.

This clone was seen only a few times. This sequence joins TRBV6-5 and TRBJ2-5, with TRBD2 identical over 9 bases. Trimming removed 6 bases from V and 3 bases from J; junction bases left unmatched: 2. The CDR3 is 13 amino acids. The germline CDR1 and CDR2 sequences are MNHEY and SVGAGI. CDR3 sequence reads: CASRSSGKETQYF. CDR3 DNA sequence: TGTGCCAGCAGGTCTAGCGGGAAAGAGACCCAGTACTTC.

This chain joins TRBV29-1 and TRBJ2-1; 14 nucleotides agree with TRBD2. Unmatched junction bases numbered 7, after V lost 7 bases and J lost 5 bases. The CDR3 consists of 15 residues. Looked up from germline, CDR1 is SQVTM and CDR2 is ANQGSEA. The CDR3 loop is CSASSGLAGDNEQFF. For the CDR3, the DNA is TGCAGCGCCTCCTCGGGACTAGCGGGGGACAATGAGCAGTTCTTC.

This clone came up once. J is TRBJ1-6 and V is TRBV7-3; 10 nucleotides align to TRBD1. The junction had 2 bases not matched to a gene; V was cut back by 0 bases and J by 9 bases. The CDR3 contains 15 residues. Germline values: CDR1 SGHTA, CDR2 FQGTGA. CDR3 region: CASSLTTGGRSPLHF. The CDR3 DNA is TGTGCCAGCAGCTTAACGACAGGGGGCCGTTCACCCCTCCACTTT.

The chain recombines TRBV11-2 with TRBJ1-6; D is uncertain. The V end lost 5 bases, the J end lost 9 bases, and 11 bases lay between the germline ends. Germline V gene lookup returns CDR1 SGHAT and CDR2 FQNNGV. The CDR3 runs 13 residues. CDR3: CASSLQRSSPLHF. In nucleotides, the CDR3 is TGTGCCAGCAGCCTCCAGAGGAGTTCACCCCTCCACTTT.

This clone was counted once. V is TRBV29-1 and J is TRBJ2-6; 8 nucleotides align to TRBD1. The V segment lost 3 bases and the J segment 2 bases; nucleotides outside the gene matches: 6. The CDR3 has 16 amino acids. Looked up from germline, CDR1 is SQVTM and CDR2 is ANQGSEA. The CDR3 reads CSVDTDRGPGANVLTF. The CDR3 DNA sequence: TGCAGCGTTGACACCGACAGGGGCCCTGGGGCCAACGTCCTGACTTTC.

J is TRBJ2-3 and V is TRBV5-1; D possibly corresponds to TRBD2 (6 bases). Germline-derived CDR1 and CDR2 are SGHRS and YFSETQ. V gave up 0 bases and J gave up 6 bases, with 14 bases separating them. This CDR3 is built from 15 residues. This CDR3 is CASSLAPSGGDTQYF. The CDR3 nucleotides are TGCGCCAGCAGCTTGGCCCCCAGTGGAGGGGATACGCAGTATTTT.

The CDR3 DNA follows: TGTGCCAGTAGTATGAGGGCCGCTCAGAGCATATATTTT. This gives the protein CASSMRAAQSIYF. The rearrangement joins TRBV19 to TRBJ1-3; the D is unclear. V dropped 3 bases and J dropped 12 bases, with 15 bases sitting between them. Germline V gives CDR1 LNHDA, CDR2 SQIVND (reference sequence). This CDR3 has 13 residues.

The chain employs TRBV3-1 (or the pseudogene TRBV3-2) and TRBJ2-2; D is possibly TRBD2 (6 bases). The germline V gene has CDR1 LGHDT and CDR2 YNNKEL (reference sequence). The V gene lost 1 base and the J gene lost 6 bases, with 15 bases spanning the gap. This CDR3 contains 16 residues. The CDR3 DNA is TGTGCCAGCAGCCAAGTTCCGCGGGGCCGCTCCGGGGAGCTGTTTTTT. Translated, it gives CASSQVPRGRSGELFF.

The V call is TRBV6-5, the J call TRBJ2-1; 8 bases fit TRBD1. The germline V gene has CDR1 MNHEY and CDR2 SVGAGI. The V and J ends lost 4 bases and 2 bases, in that order; junction bases with no gene match: 4. This CDR3 comprises 15 residues. The CDR3 nucleotides are TGTGCCAGCAGTTCCTTACAGGGGGCCTACAATGAGCAGTTCTTC. This codes for CASSSLQGAYNEQFF.

This rearrangement joins TRBV6-5 to TRBJ1-5; the D is unclear. The V gene's germline CDR1 is MNHEY and CDR2 SVGAGI. V lost 5 bases and J 2 bases, leaving 7 bases between the germline ends. The CDR3 covers 13 residues. The DNA of the CDR3 is TGTGCCAGCAGTACCGGGGGCAATCAGCCCCAGCATTTT. Its translation is CASSTGGNQPQHF.

This chain uses TRBV6-6 with TRBJ2-6; D is unclear. In germline, CDR1 is MNHNY, CDR2 SVGAGI (reference sequence). CDR3 size: 15 residues. Deletions cut 2 bases from V and 4 bases from J, with 9 bases between. The CDR3 sequence: CASSYGLSGANVLTF. CDR3 coding DNA: TGTGCCAGCAGTTACGGGCTATCGGGGGCCAACGTCCTGACTTTC.

In DNA form, the CDR3 reads TGTGCTAGTGGTTTGGTGCGGGCAGAAGAGACCCAGTACTTC. Translating it yields CASGLVRAEETQYF. The gene calls are TRBV12-5 and TRBJ2-5; TRBD2 is a possible D gene (5 bases). CDR3 size: 14 residues. Between the trimmed V and J ends, which lost 0 bases and 3 bases, there was a span of 8 bases. CDR1 LGHNT and CDR2 FRNRAP come from the germline V gene.

The chain combines TRBV5-1 with TRBJ2-7; D remains unclear. Trimming stripped 0 bases from V and 5 bases from J, with 12 bases between. CDR3 size: 14 residues. From germline, CDR1 is SGHRS and CDR2 YFSETQ. CDR3 sequence reads: CASSLGATTNEQYF. The CDR3 nucleotides are TGCGCCAGCAGCTTGGGGGCTACGACCAACGAGCAGTACTTC.

The chain links TRBV29-1 to TRBJ1-3, with 8 bases identical to TRBD1. Germline V gene lookup returns CDR1 SQVTM and CDR2 ANQGSEA. The CDR3 has 14 residues. V lost 2 bases to trimming and J lost 2 bases; unmatched junction nucleotides: 2. In DNA form, the CDR3 reads TGCAGCGTTGAACGGACAGGGACTGGAAACACCATATATTTT. It encodes CSVERTGTGNTIYF.

V gene TRBV2 combines with J gene TRBJ1-1; D is unclear. The germline V gene encodes CDR1 SNHLY and CDR2 FYNNEI. The V end lost 2 bases, the J end lost 5 bases, and 15 bases lay between the germline ends. The CDR3 is 15 amino acids. CDR3 sequence reads: CASSEIGSTVTEAFF. The CDR3 DNA sequence: TGTGCCAGCAGTGAAATTGGTTCTACGGTAACTGAAGCTTTCTTT.

The chain carries TRBV11-2 and TRBJ2-2; D gene ambiguous. Germline V gene data show CDR1 as SGHAT and CDR2 as FQNNGV. Deletions cut 4 bases from V and 1 base from J, with 10 bases between. The CDR3 runs to 15 residues. CDR3 sequence reads: CASSSLRKNTGELFF. Here the CDR3 DNA reads TGTGCCAGCAGCTCTCTCAGAAAGAACACCGGGGAGCTGTTTTTT.

V and J are TRBV11-2 and TRBJ1-3; possibly TRBD1 for D (6 bases). The germline V gene has CDR1 SGHAT and CDR2 FQNNGV. CDR3 size: 15 residues. V was pared by 0 bases and J by 4 bases, with 10 bases between. CDR3 DNA sequence: TGTGCCAGCAGCTTAGATTCCAGGGGCGGAAACACCATATATTTT. It translates to CASSLDSRGGNTIYF.

This clone showed up just once. V usage is TRBV2 and J usage is TRBJ1-3, with 7 bases that match TRBD1. V shed 9 bases, J shed 0 bases, and the junction held 5 bases outside the gene matches. Germline CDR1 reads SNHLY; CDR2 reads FYNNEI. This CDR3 is 14 amino acids long. The CDR3 is CARTRGNSGNTIYF. In DNA, the CDR3 is TGTGCCAGAACCAGGGGGAACTCTGGAAACACCATATATTTT.

The V and J genes are TRBV7-9 and TRBJ1-5; TRBD1 agrees at 7 bases. The CDR3 has 18 residues. Germline V gene lookup returns CDR1 SEHNR and CDR2 FQNEAQ (reference sequence). The ends lost 1 base at V and 0 bases at J; junction bases unmatched: 9. The CDR3 sequence: CASSLEATGVYSNQPQHF. CDR3 nucleotides: TGTGCCAGCAGCTTAGAGGCCACAGGGGTTTATAGCAATCAGCCCCAGCATTTT.

The V gene is TRBV19, the J gene TRBJ1-1; D may be TRBD1 (6 bases). Looked up from germline, CDR1 is LNHDA and CDR2 is SQIVND (reference sequence). The V gene lost 8 bases and the J gene lost 5 bases, with 18 bases spanning the gap. This CDR3 is built from 14 residues. The CDR3 DNA is TGTGCCAGTTCTGGCATACCAGGGGTGACTGAAGCTTTCTTT. Protein sequence: CASSGIPGVTEAFF. Full variable domain (missing parts from reference TRBV19 and TRBJ1-1): DGGITQSPKYLFRKEGQNVTLSCEQNLNHDAMYWYRQDPGQGLRLIYYSQIVNDFQKGDIAEGYSVSREKKESFPLTVTSAQKNPTAFYLCASSGIPGVTEAFFGQGTRLTVV.